This paragraph covers one T cell receptor (beta chain) sequence. Trimming removed 6 bases at V and 0 bases at J, with 11 bases between. The CDR3 consists of 14 residues. The V gene's germline CDR1 is SNHLY and CDR2 FYNNEI. This sample was taken from a study of blood T cell repertoires in COVID-19. Study as a whole: From the United States, Italy and Spain came samples of acute and convalescent COVID-19. PBMCs, B-cell-depleted T cells, or T cells provided the cDNA or gDNA that made up the material.

Original processing methods: Using reference gene primer amplification, nucleated cell counts were estimated. TCRdb keeps only in-frame clones here, not all; method: immunoSEQ multiplex PCR. For V, J and clone size, that table is used; D and trimming come from the DNA. Among 220,000 or so clones, 70% to 90% were seen once, and the ten largest hold 0.85% to 0.9%. Cohort placement rested on clinical history that participants reported themselves. The sequence was obtained from a man in his fifties who had been exposed to COVID-19. The V gene is TRBV2, the J gene TRBJ1-1, with a tentative D call TRBD1 (5 bases). Sequenced: PBMCs or T cells enriched from blood (not recorded which). The CDR3 bases are TGTGCCAGCAGGCTTTACAGGTTGAACACTGAAGCTTTCTTT. It encodes CASRLYRLNTEAFF.